This record looks at one T cell receptor beta chain sequence and its context. Its antigen remains unidentified. RNA transcripts gave rise to amplified TCR beta CDR3 regions. When the TCR CDR3 underwent first-round RT-PCR, the HTBI primer set was used. TCRdb re-called the multiplex PCR reads through MiXCR, storing one row per CDR3 protein. The sample includes about 640,000 distinct CDR3 sequences, 20% of them seen just once. This specimen comes from a study of T cells in Graves' hyperthyroidism and ophthalmopathy. Turning to the study itself: Any treatment followed the collection of peripheral blood at initial diagnosis.

Study-level points and caveats: Ophthalmopathy was told apart from stable hyperthyroidism by a 13 V-J model. For ophthalmopathy, model prediction preceded onset by a median about six months. Also found in blood were most expanded thyroid clonotypes above 0.001.

This sequence was found in a man aged 30-40 years with Graves' ophthalmopathy. Sequencing was carried out using blood.

CDR3 sequence (DNA): TGTGCCAGCAACCTCCGCCGCTCTGGAAACACCATATATTTT. Translation: CASNLRRSGNTIYF. The J gene is TRBJ1-3, the V gene TRBV6-2 or TRBV6-3; the D is unclear. V lost 7 bases, J lost 0 bases, and 10 bases lay in between. The germline V gene has CDR1 MNHEY and CDR2 SVGEGT. This CDR3 spans 14 amino acids.